This T cell receptor beta chain was sequenced for a study of radiation and T cells in renal cell carcinoma. Study information: Nephrectomy followed 15 Gy stereotactic body radiation by 4 weeks. General study points: In blood, top tumor clones expanded by 2 weeks, shrinking by 4.

Sequencing was performed with immunoSEQ multiplex PCR; in TCRdb, only in-frame clones are kept and a portion is missing. Counted here are about 130,000 clones, around 82% occurring once; the ten biggest clones make up roughly 5%. There are a few counts of this clone. Its antigen is still unknown. Deletions cut 3 bases from V and 0 bases from J, with 10 bases between. CDR1 and CDR2 (germline): SGDLS, YYNGEE. CDR3 length equals 14 residues. Time point of the sample: blood 2 weeks post-SBRT. Stated treatment: 15 Gy SBRT to primary tumor, nephrectomy 4 weeks later. This renal cell carcinoma was of the clear cell type.

The V gene is TRBV9, the J gene TRBJ2-7, with D possibly being TRBD2 (5 bases). Sequencing used blood, obtained from a patient whose treatment included radiotherapy and nephrectomy. This receptor was identified in a man in his fifties or sixties with renal cell carcinoma. The chain's CDR3 is CASSETINSYEQYF. The CDR3 bases are TGTGCCAGCAGCGAGACTATCAACTCCTACGAGCAGTACTTC.